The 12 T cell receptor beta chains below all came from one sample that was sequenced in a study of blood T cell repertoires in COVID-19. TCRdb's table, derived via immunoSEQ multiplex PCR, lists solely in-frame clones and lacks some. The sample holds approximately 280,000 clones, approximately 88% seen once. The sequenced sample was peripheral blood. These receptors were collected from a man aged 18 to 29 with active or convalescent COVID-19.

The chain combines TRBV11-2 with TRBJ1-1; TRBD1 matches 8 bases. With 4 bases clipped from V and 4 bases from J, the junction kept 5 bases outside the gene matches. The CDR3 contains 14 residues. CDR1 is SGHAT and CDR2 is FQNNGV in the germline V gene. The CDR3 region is CASSYTGGATEAFF. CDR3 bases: TGTGCCAGCAGCTACACAGGGGGAGCCACTGAAGCTTTCTTT. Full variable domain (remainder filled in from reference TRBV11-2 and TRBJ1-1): EAGVAQSPRYKIIEKRQSVAFWCNPISGHATLYWYQQILGQGPKLLIQFQNNGVVDDSQLPKDRFSAERLKGVDSTLKIQPAKLEDSAVYLCASSYTGGATEAFFGQGTRLTVV.

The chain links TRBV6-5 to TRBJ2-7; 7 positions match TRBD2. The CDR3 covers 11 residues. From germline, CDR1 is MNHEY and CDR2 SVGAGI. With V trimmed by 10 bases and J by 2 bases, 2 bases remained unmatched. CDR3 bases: TGTGCCACCGGACTAGCCTACGAGCAGTACTTC. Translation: CATGLAYEQYF.

Here the CDR3 reads CASSAGTGTGKNIQYF. In nucleotides, the CDR3 is TGTGCCAGCAGCGCCGGTACAGGGACCGGCAAAAACATTCAGTACTTC. This chain joins TRBV9 and TRBJ2-4; tentative D call: TRBD1 (6 bases). This CDR3 is built from 16 residues. The germline V gene has CDR1 SGDLS and CDR2 YYNGEE. V was trimmed by 3 bases and J by 3 bases, leaving 16 bases between them.

CDR3 in DNA: TGTGCCAGCAGTTACGCTAGCAGGCCTAACAATGAGCAGTTCTTC. Residues: CASSYASRPNNEQFF. This chain joins TRBV6-5 and TRBJ2-1, with a tentative D call TRBD2 (5 bases). V lost 2 bases and J 5 bases, leaving 13 bases between the germline ends. The CDR3 is made up of 15 amino acids. Germline lookup yields CDR1 MNHEY and CDR2 SVGAGI.

The CDR3, as DNA: TGTGCCAGCAGCTTACGGGACGGGGGTTACGAGCAGTACTTC. This encodes CASSLRDGGYEQYF. The chain couples TRBV7-9 to TRBJ2-7; a weak D match, TRBD2 (6 bases). The length of the CDR3 is 14 residues. The germline V and J ends were trimmed by 2 bases and 4 bases, with 12 bases remaining between them. Germline-derived CDR1 and CDR2 are SEHNR and FQNEAQ (reference sequence).

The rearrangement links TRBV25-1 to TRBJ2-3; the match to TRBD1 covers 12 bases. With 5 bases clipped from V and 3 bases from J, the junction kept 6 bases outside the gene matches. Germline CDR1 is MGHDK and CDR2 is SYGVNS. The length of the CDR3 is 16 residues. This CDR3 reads CASSIPGQGATDTQYF. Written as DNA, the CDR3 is TGTGCCAGCAGTATTCCGGGACAGGGGGCAACAGATACGCAGTATTTT.

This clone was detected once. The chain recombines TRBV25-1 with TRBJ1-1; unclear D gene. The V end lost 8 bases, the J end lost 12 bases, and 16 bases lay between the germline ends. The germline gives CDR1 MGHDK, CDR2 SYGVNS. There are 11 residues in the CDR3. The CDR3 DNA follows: TGTGCCAGCTCAAACGCGCGGTGGTCTTTCTTT. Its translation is CASSNARWSFF.

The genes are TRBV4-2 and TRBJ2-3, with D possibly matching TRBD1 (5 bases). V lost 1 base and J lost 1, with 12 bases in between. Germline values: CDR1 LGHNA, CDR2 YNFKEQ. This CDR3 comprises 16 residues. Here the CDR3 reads CASSQALVRGTDTQYF. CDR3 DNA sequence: TGTGCCAGCAGCCAAGCCTTGGTCAGGGGCACAGATACGCAGTATTTT.

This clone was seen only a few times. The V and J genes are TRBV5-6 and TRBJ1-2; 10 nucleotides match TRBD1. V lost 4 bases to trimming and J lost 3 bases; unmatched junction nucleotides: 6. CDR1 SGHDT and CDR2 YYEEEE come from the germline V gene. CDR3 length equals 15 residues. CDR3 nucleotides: TGTGCCAGCAGCGGAGGGACAGGGGATTACTATGGCTACACCTTC. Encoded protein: CASSGGTGDYYGYTF.

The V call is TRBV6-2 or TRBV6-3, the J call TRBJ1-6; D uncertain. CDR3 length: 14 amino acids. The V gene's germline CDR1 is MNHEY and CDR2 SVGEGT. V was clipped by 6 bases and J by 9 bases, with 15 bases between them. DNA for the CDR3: TGTGCCAGCAGCTGGCCCGGAGGCACTTCACCCCTCCACTTT. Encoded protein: CASSWPGGTSPLHF.

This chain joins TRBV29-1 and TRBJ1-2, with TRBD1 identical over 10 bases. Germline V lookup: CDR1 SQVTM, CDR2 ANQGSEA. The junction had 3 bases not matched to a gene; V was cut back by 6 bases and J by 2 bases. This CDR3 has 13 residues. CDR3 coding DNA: TGCAGCGTCGACAGGGGGCCAAACTATGGCTACACCTTC. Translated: CSVDRGPNYGYTF.

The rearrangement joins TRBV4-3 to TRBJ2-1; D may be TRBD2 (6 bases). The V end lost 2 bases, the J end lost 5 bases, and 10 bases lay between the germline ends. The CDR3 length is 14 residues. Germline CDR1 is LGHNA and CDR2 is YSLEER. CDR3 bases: TGCGCCAGCAGCCAATCCGGAGGGGACAATGAGCAGTTCTTC. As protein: CASSQSGGDNEQFF.